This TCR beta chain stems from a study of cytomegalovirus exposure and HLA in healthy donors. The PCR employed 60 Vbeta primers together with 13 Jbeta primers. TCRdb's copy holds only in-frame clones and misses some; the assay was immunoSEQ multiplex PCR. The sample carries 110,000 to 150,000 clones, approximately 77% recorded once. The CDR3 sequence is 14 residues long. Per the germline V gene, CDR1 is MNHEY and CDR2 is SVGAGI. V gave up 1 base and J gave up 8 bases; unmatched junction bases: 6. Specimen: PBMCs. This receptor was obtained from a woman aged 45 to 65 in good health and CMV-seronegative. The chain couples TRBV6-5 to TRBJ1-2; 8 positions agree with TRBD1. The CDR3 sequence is CASSYFGQGGGYTF. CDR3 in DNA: TGTGCCAGCAGTTACTTTGGACAGGGTGGGGGCTACACCTTC.